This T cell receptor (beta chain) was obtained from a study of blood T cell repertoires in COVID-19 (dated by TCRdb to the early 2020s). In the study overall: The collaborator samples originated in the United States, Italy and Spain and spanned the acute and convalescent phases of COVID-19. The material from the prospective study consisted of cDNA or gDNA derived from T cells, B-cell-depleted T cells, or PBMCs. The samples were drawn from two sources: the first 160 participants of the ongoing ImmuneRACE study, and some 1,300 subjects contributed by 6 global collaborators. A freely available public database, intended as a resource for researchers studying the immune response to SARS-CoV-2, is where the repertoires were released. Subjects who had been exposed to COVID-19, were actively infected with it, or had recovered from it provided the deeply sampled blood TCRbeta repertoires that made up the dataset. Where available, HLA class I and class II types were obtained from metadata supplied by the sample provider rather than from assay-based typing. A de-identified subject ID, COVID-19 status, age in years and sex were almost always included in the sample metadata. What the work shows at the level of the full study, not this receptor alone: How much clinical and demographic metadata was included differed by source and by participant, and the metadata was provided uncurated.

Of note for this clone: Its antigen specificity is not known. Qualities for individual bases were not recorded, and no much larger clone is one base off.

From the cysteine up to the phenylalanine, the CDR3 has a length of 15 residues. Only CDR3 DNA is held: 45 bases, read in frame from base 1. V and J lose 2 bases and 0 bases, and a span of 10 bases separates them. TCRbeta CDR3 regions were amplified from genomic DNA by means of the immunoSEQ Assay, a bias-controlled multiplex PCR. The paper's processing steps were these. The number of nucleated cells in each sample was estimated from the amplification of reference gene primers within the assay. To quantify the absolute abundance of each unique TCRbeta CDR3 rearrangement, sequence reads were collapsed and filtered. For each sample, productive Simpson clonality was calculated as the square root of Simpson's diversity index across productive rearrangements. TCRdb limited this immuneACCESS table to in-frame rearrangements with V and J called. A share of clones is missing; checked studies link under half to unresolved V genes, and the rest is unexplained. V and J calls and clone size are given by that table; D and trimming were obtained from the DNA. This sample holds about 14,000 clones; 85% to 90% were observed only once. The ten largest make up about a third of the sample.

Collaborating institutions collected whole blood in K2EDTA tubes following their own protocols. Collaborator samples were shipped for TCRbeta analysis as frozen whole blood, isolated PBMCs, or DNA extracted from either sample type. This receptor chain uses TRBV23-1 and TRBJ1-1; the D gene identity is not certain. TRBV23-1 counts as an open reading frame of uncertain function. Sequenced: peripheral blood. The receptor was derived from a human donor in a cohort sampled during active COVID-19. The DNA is TGCGCCAGCAGTCAAGGGCCTTCCATGAACACTGAAGCTTTCTTT. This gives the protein CASSQGPSMNTEAFF.